The T cell receptor beta chain under discussion was sequenced for a study of blood T cell repertoires in COVID-19. Study summary: Sources were T cells, B-cell-depleted T cells, or PBMCs; the material itself was cDNA or gDNA.

The CDR3 is 15 amino acids. Germline lookup yields CDR1 LGHDT and CDR2 YNNKEL (reference sequence). Trimming removed 2 bases at V and 0 bases at J, with 8 bases between. Profiled with immunoSEQ multiplex PCR; TCRdb holds only in-frame clones, not every one. The sample holds 200,000 to 250,000 clones; around 84% are singletons and the top ten take 15% to 20%. The sequenced sample consisted of peripheral blood. The TCR sequence derives from a woman older than 75 with active or convalescent COVID-19. The J gene is TRBJ1-3, the V gene TRBV3-1 (or the pseudogene TRBV3-2), with TRBD1 as a possible D gene (5 bases). CDR3 bases: TGTGCCAGCAGCCAACAGGGACTCTCTGGAAACACCATATATTTT. Protein product: CASSQQGLSGNTIYF.